This T cell receptor beta chain stems from a study of blood T cells in healthy people across ages. Germline assignment: CDR1 DFQATT and CDR2 SNEGSKA (reference sequence). This CDR3 has 13 residues. The V end was cut by 6 bases, the J end by 5 bases, with 16 bases between. Primed by a sample-barcoded 5' primer and a J-beta primer mix, a second PCR proceeded for 7 to 11 cycles. TCRdb reprocessed the 5' RACE reads via MiXCR and lists one record per CDR3 protein. This table has 1.5 million to 2 million distinct CDR3 sequences, roughly 28% appearing once. Total RNA was isolated from each sample in quantities of at least 6 micrograms.

The chain joins TRBV20-1 to TRBJ2-5; maybe TRBD1 (6 bases). Sequenced material: blood. This TCR came from a woman aged 25 to 45 in good health. CDR3 residues: CSAPRGSDETQYF. The CDR3 DNA reads as TGCAGTGCCCCAAGGGGGAGTGACGAGACCCAGTACTTC.